Shown below are 23 T cell receptor beta chains from a single sample sequenced in a study of cytomegalovirus exposure and HLA in healthy donors. The PCR was carried out with 60 Vbeta primers and 13 Jbeta primers. Sequenced by immunoSEQ multiplex PCR; TCRdb stores in-frame clones only, minus some. The profile shows about 140,000 clones, over 60% of them singletons. Material for sequencing was PBMCs. The receptors here all came from a man in his forties in good health and CMV-seronegative.

The rearrangement links TRBV5-6 to TRBJ2-7; 9 bases match TRBD2. From germline, CDR1 is SGHDT and CDR2 YYEEEE. Trimming cost V 1 base and J 7 bases; bases outside gene matches: 12. The CDR3 loop spans 16 amino acids. DNA of the CDR3: TGTGCCAGCAGCTTGTTGCTAGCGGGGCCCGGGGGGGAGCAGTACTTC. Protein product: CASSLLLAGPGGEQYF.

The chain uses TRBV27 and TRBJ2-3; 7 positions match TRBD2. Germline V gives CDR1 MNHEY, CDR2 SMNVEV (reference sequence). CDR3 length equals 15 residues. V shed 6 bases and J 4 bases; nucleotides not matched to a gene: 10. This chain's CDR3 is CASRGDYQPADTQYF. CDR3 nucleotides: TGTGCCAGCAGGGGGGACTACCAGCCAGCAGATACGCAGTATTTT.

This clone was recorded only once. V is TRBV21-1 and J is TRBJ1-1. TRBV21-1 is a known pseudogene. CDR3 length equals 12 residues. The CDR3 region has the DNA TGTGCCCCTTGGGAGATTAACACTGAAGCTTTCTTT. Amino acids: CAPWEINTEAFF.

The V gene is TRBV19, the J gene TRBJ1-2; D might be TRBD1 (5 bases). CDR1 LNHDA and CDR2 SQIVND come from the germline V gene (reference sequence). The ends were cut back, 5 bases at V and 7 bases at J, with 8 bases in the middle. This CDR3 is built from 11 residues. CDR3 sequence reads: CASSGARGYTF. CDR3 DNA sequence: TGTGCCAGTAGTGGGGCACGTGGCTACACCTTC.

The V gene is TRBV18, the J gene TRBJ2-3; 16 bases match TRBD2. The length of the CDR3 is 16 residues. Germline values: CDR1 KGHSH, CDR2 LQKENI. V trimming: 8 bases; J trimming: 4 bases; junction bases outside the gene matches: 6. This chain's CDR3 is CASPAGTSGRADTQYF. The CDR3 DNA reads TGTGCCAGCCCTGCCGGGACTAGCGGGAGGGCAGATACGCAGTATTTT.

CDR3 protein: CASSMGTVTTEDEQYF. CDR3 sequence (DNA): TGTGCCAGTAGTATGGGGACAGTCACCACTGAGGACGAGCAGTACTTC. The chain is built from TRBV19 and TRBJ2-7, with 7 bases matching TRBD1. The CDR3 loop spans 16 amino acids. Germline V gene lookup returns CDR1 LNHDA and CDR2 SQIVND (reference sequence). V lost 3 bases to trimming and J lost 5 bases; unmatched junction nucleotides: 13.

J is TRBJ2-5 and V is TRBV27; 8 bases match TRBD2. Trimming took 5 bases from V and 4 from J; bases not matched to a gene: 18. This CDR3 is built from 18 residues. Germline V lookup: CDR1 MNHEY, CDR2 SMNVEV (reference sequence). The DNA for the CDR3 is TGTGCCAGCAGTCCCGGAGCGGGGGTTCCCCTGTTGCGAGAGACCCAGTACTTC. This encodes CASSPGAGVPLLRETQYF.

This clone has a single count. The chain links TRBV10-2 to TRBJ2-7; no reliable D call. Germline V gene data show CDR1 as WSHSY and CDR2 as SAAADI. Trimming left V 2 bases short and J 2 bases short, with 7 bases between. There are 13 residues in the CDR3. This chain's CDR3 is CASSEGPPYEQYF. For the CDR3, the DNA is TGCGCCAGCAGTGAGGGGCCCCCCTACGAGCAGTACTTC.

The chain uses TRBV28 and TRBJ2-5; a possible D gene is TRBD2 (5 bases). CDR1 and CDR2 (germline): MDHEN, SYDVKM. The CDR3 has 14 amino acids. Trimming cost V 5 bases and J 6 bases, with 16 bases left between them. The CDR3 DNA sequence: TGTGCCAGCAGTCCCGGGGAAAACTACCAGACCCAGTACTTC. It encodes CASSPGENYQTQYF.

As DNA, the CDR3 is TGTGCCAGTAGTGCGAATGACAGGAACTACAATGAGCAGTTCTTC. Its protein product is CASSANDRNYNEQFF. The V call is TRBV19, the J call TRBJ2-1, with D perhaps matching TRBD1 (6 bases). Between the trimmed V and J ends, which lost 5 bases and 3 bases, there was a span of 14 bases. This CDR3 spans 15 amino acids. Germline values: CDR1 LNHDA, CDR2 SQIVND (reference sequence).

J is TRBJ2-1 and V is TRBV9; D might be TRBD2 (6 bases). Germline CDR1 SGDLS, CDR2 YYNGEE. V lost 0 bases, J lost 7 bases, and 8 bases lay in between. The length of the CDR3 is 13 residues. CDR3 sequence: CASSVGRDNEQFF. The CDR3 nucleotides are TGTGCCAGCAGCGTAGGGAGGGATAATGAGCAGTTCTTC.

J is TRBJ2-5 and V is TRBV9; perhaps TRBD2 as D (6 bases). With the DNA end fitting TRBJ2-7 better, the J assignment may be wrong. This CDR3 comprises 15 residues. CDR1 and CDR2 from the germline V gene are SGDLS and YYNGEE. DNA of the CDR3: TGTGCCAGCAGCCCGTCCCGGGAGACCGCCTACGAGCAGTACTTC. This gives the protein CASSPSRETAYEQYF.

J is TRBJ2-1 and V is TRBV30; 10 bases are a match to TRBD1. The CDR3 runs 15 residues. Germline loops: CDR1 GTSNPN, CDR2 SVGIG (reference sequence). V gave up 0 bases and J gave up 3 bases; unmatched junction bases: 2. The CDR3 DNA sequence: TGTGCCTGGAGTGTGACAGGGGGCCTCTACAATGAGCAGTTCTTC. This translates into CAWSVTGGLYNEQFF.

The V and J genes are TRBV9 and TRBJ1-6; TRBD1 might be the D (6 bases). Germline CDR1 SGDLS, CDR2 YYNGEE. This CDR3 comprises 21 residues. The V and J ends lost 2 bases and 7 bases respectively, with 31 bases between them. The DNA for the CDR3 is TGTGCCAGCAGCGTTATCCCCCAAGCGGGACGCCTAACCGACAGGAATTCACCCCTCCACTTT. As protein: CASSVIPQAGRLTDRNSPLHF.

V is TRBV7-6 and J is TRBJ2-7; D possibly corresponds to TRBD2 (7 bases). With 1 base removed from V and 3 bases from J, the gap between germline ends came to 13 bases. Germline assignment: CDR1 SGHVS and CDR2 FNYEAQ. This CDR3 has 15 amino acids. The CDR3 loop reads CASSLGIGGGYEQYF. DNA of the CDR3: TGTGCCAGCAGCTTAGGCATAGGGGGGGGCTACGAGCAGTACTTC.

V and J are TRBV4-1 and TRBJ2-3; possible D gene TRBD2, 7 bases. Germline loops: CDR1 MGHRA, CDR2 YSYEKL. The ends were cut back, 0 bases at V and 4 bases at J, with 14 bases in the middle. The CDR3 length is 16 residues. CDR3 protein: CASSQETTGRADTQYF. DNA of the CDR3: TGCGCCAGCAGCCAAGAGACCACAGGGAGGGCAGATACGCAGTATTTT.

The chain employs TRBV7-6 and TRBJ2-2; 8 bases match TRBD1. The germline CDR1 and CDR2 sequences are SGHVS and FNYEAQ. The CDR3 runs to 17 residues. The V segment lost 3 bases and the J segment 8 bases; nucleotides outside the gene matches: 14. The CDR3 DNA is TGTGCCAGCAGCTTTCTTGCGGACAGGGTGGAATCGGGGGAGCTGTTTTTT. Translated, it gives CASSFLADRVESGELFF. The full variable domain, completed using reference TRBV7-6 and TRBJ2-2, is GAGVSQSPRYKVTKRGQDVALRCDPISGHVSLYWYRQALGQGPEFLTYFNYEAQQDKSGLPNDRFSAERPEGSISTLTIQRTEQRDSAMYRCASSFLADRVESGELFFGEGSRLTVL.

This clone was detected only a few times. This chain connects TRBV20-1 to TRBJ2-7, with no clear D. V lost 6 bases and J lost 3, with 6 bases in between. The CDR3 runs to 10 residues. Germline V gene sequence: CDR1 DFQATT, CDR2 SNEGSKA (reference sequence). The CDR3 region has the DNA TGCAGTGCCGTCCTCTACGAGCAGTACTTC. Translated, it gives CSAVLYEQYF.

The genes are TRBV28 and TRBJ2-1; TRBD2 agrees at 10 bases. From germline, CDR1 is MDHEN and CDR2 SYDVKM. J lost 4 bases, V lost 4 bases, and 4 bases had no gene match. The CDR3 loop spans 15 amino acids. DNA of the CDR3: TGTGCCAGCAGTTCCGGACTAGCGGAGTACAATGAGCAGTTCTTC. The encoded protein is CASSSGLAEYNEQFF.

The CDR3 DNA follows: TGTGCCAGCAGTGAACTTGGTAGTCCCTCTTCCTACGAGCAGTACTTC. It encodes CASSELGSPSSYEQYF. V is TRBV6-1 and J is TRBJ2-7; D unresolved. The germline V gene has CDR1 MNHNS and CDR2 SASEGT. CDR3 length equals 16 residues. Trimming left V 2 bases short and J 1 base short, with 15 bases between.

The gene calls are TRBV29-1 and TRBJ1-4; the D gene is possibly TRBD1 (6 bases). The CDR3 consists of 15 residues. Per germline, CDR1 SQVTM and CDR2 ANQGSEA. Trimming left V 1 base short and J 0 bases short, with 9 bases between. DNA for the CDR3: TGCAGCGTTGAAGGGGGGCCCTCAACTAATGAAAAACTGTTTTTT. Its protein product is CSVEGGPSTNEKLFF.

The chain uses TRBV5-6 and TRBJ1-5; 9 bases are a match to TRBD1. Per germline, CDR1 SGHDT and CDR2 YYEEEE. With V trimmed by 1 base and J by 6 bases, 5 bases remained unmatched. The CDR3 is made up of 15 amino acids. The CDR3 sequence: CASSLSDRGPQPQHF. CDR3 in DNA: TGTGCCAGCAGCTTGTCGGACAGGGGCCCTCAGCCCCAGCATTTT.

The rearrangement joins TRBV15 to TRBJ2-1; 9 bases match TRBD1. The V and J ends lost 8 bases and 8 bases, in that order; junction bases with no gene match: 13. The CDR3 length is 15 residues. Germline CDR1 LNHNV, CDR2 YYDKDF (reference sequence). The CDR3 reads CATSMGTGFRDEQFF. The CDR3 DNA is TGTGCCACCTCAATGGGGACAGGGTTTCGAGATGAGCAGTTCTTC.